These T cell receptor beta chains were read from a single sample in a study of blood T cell repertoires in COVID-19. Libraries were prepared by immunoSEQ multiplex PCR; TCRdb keeps only in-frame clonotypes and omits some of them. The sample yields a few hundred thousand clones, 65% to 85% seen once. Sample: peripheral blood. These receptors originate from a person between 70 and 80 years old with COVID-19, enrolled during active disease. CDR3s include the opening cysteine and the closing phenylalanine or tryptophan. The order of the fields is J gene, D gene, CDR3 length, V gene, clone size, CDR3 DNA, CDR3 protein. A D gene is named only where the DNA matches it firmly. Expanded clones get a size class; other rows say once, few or many, or leave the size out.

j_gene: TRBJ2-1
d_gene: TRBD2
len: 14
v_gene: TRBV6-5
abundance: .
CDR3nt: TGTGCCAGCAGCCCAGGACTAGCGGGCGGTGAGCAGTTCTTC
CDR3aa: CASSPGLAGGEQFF

j_gene: TRBJ1-1
d_gene: .
len: 13
v_gene: TRBV7-3
abundance: .
CDR3nt: TGTGCCAGCAGCTTACACAGGAACACTGAAGCTTTCTTT
CDR3aa: CASSLHRNTEAFF

j_gene: TRBJ2-3
d_gene: .
len: 14
v_gene: TRBV5-1
abundance: .
CDR3nt: TGCGCCAGCAGCTTGGGGCAGGGGATTGGCACGCAGTATTTT
CDR3aa: CASSLGQGIGTQYF

j_gene: TRBJ1-5
d_gene: .
len: 17
v_gene: TRBV24-1
abundance: .
CDR3nt: TGTGCCACCCTGCCTTCGGGTCTTCCCTTGGGCAATCAGCCCCAGCATTTT
CDR3aa: CATLPSGLPLGNQPQHF

j_gene: TRBJ2-5
d_gene: .
len: 15
v_gene: TRBV6-5
abundance: .
CDR3nt: TGTGCCAGCAGGAGTGGGGCTCACCCCCAAGAGACCCAGTACTTC
CDR3aa: CASRSGAHPQETQYF

j_gene: TRBJ1-4
d_gene: TRBD1
len: 15
v_gene: TRBV18
abundance: .
CDR3nt: TGTGCCAGCTCACCACCCACAGGGGTAGGAGAAAAACTGTTTTTT
CDR3aa: CASSPPTGVGEKLFF

j_gene: TRBJ2-2
d_gene: TRBD2
len: 15
v_gene: TRBV28
abundance: .
CDR3nt: TGTGCCAGCAGTACTAGCGGGAGGAACACCGGGGAGCTGTTTTTT
CDR3aa: CASSTSGRNTGELFF

j_gene: TRBJ2-2
d_gene: .
len: 13
v_gene: TRBV29-1
abundance: .
CDR3nt: TGCAGCGTTGAACCTCAGGGTTCAGGGGAGCTGTTTTTT
CDR3aa: CSVEPQGSGELFF

j_gene: TRBJ2-2
d_gene: .
len: 13
v_gene: TRBV5-5
abundance: .
CDR3nt: TGTGCCAGCAGCTTGGTCGGGACCGGGGAGCTGTTTTTT
CDR3aa: CASSLVGTGELFF

j_gene: TRBJ2-1
d_gene: TRBD1
len: 14
v_gene: TRBV28
abundance: few
CDR3nt: TGTGCCAGCAGTATTCCGGGACAGCTGGGTGAGCAGTTCTTC
CDR3aa: CASSIPGQLGEQFF

j_gene: TRBJ2-1
d_gene: TRBD2
len: 15
v_gene: TRBV6-5
abundance: .
CDR3nt: TGTGCCAGCAGCCTAGCTAGCGGGATCCCCAATGAGCAGTTCTTC
CDR3aa: CASSLASGIPNEQFF

j_gene: TRBJ2-3
d_gene: .
len: 15
v_gene: TRBV7-2
abundance: .
CDR3nt: TGTGCCAGCAGCTTCAGGGGCGTCCCCACAGATACGCAGTATTTT
CDR3aa: CASSFRGVPTDTQYF

j_gene: TRBJ1-2
d_gene: .
len: 12
v_gene: TRBV10-3
abundance: .
CDR3nt: TGTGCCATCGGCGAGGGCGTCTATGGCTACACCTTC
CDR3aa: CAIGEGVYGYTF

j_gene: TRBJ2-5
d_gene: .
len: 14
v_gene: TRBV9
abundance: .
CDR3nt: TGTGCCAGCAGCCCTGGGGGCCGGCAAGAGACCCAGTACTTC
CDR3aa: CASSPGGRQETQYF

j_gene: TRBJ2-1
d_gene: TRBD2
len: 15
v_gene: TRBV18
abundance: .
CDR3nt: TGTGCCAGTTGCGACGTAGCGGGAGGCCGGAATGAGCAGTTCTTC
CDR3aa: CASCDVAGGRNEQFF

j_gene: TRBJ2-1
d_gene: TRBD2
len: 14
v_gene: TRBV6-5
abundance: .
CDR3nt: TGTGCCAGCAGTTACACGGGAGGATACAATGAGCAGTTCTTC
CDR3aa: CASSYTGGYNEQFF

j_gene: TRBJ2-2
d_gene: TRBD1
len: 17
v_gene: TRBV19
abundance: .
CDR3nt: TGTGCCAGTAGTATATTTTATTTGGCAGGGGGCACCGGGGAGCTGTTTTTT
CDR3aa: CASSIFYLAGGTGELFF

j_gene: TRBJ2-5
d_gene: .
len: 13
v_gene: TRBV10-3
abundance: .
CDR3nt: TGTGCCATCGGGGGGACAGAAAAAGAGACCCAGTACTTC
CDR3aa: CAIGGTEKETQYF

j_gene: TRBJ1-6
d_gene: .
len: 14
v_gene: TRBV15
abundance: .
CDR3nt: TGTGCCACCATGGAGAGCTCCTATAATTCACCCCTCCACTTT
CDR3aa: CATMESSYNSPLHF

j_gene: TRBJ1-4
d_gene: .
len: 12
v_gene: TRBV29-1
abundance: once
CDR3nt: TGCAGCGTTGCACGCGGGGATGAAAAACTGTTTTTT
CDR3aa: CSVARGDEKLFF

j_gene: TRBJ2-2
d_gene: .
len: 18
v_gene: TRBV25-1
abundance: .
CDR3nt: TGTGCCAGCAGTGAATTGGATCGGGTCCGCGACTGGACCGGGGAGCTGTTTTTT
CDR3aa: CASSELDRVRDWTGELFF

j_gene: TRBJ2-1
d_gene: .
len: 15
v_gene: TRBV12-1
abundance: once
CDR3nt: TGTGCCAGCAGCGCGACTAGCGGGAGAGAGTATGAGCAGTTCTTC
CDR3aa: CASSATSGREYEQFF

j_gene: TRBJ2-5
d_gene: .
len: 15
v_gene: TRBV3-1/TRBV3-2
abundance: .
CDR3nt: TGTGCCAGCAGCCAAGATCCGGGTCCGCGAGAGACCCAGTACTTC
CDR3aa: CASSQDPGPRETQYF

j_gene: TRBJ2-3
d_gene: TRBD2
len: 18
v_gene: TRBV5-6
abundance: .
CDR3nt: TGTGCCAGCAGCTTGGTAGCGGGAGGTCGAATTAGCACAGATACGCAGTATTTT
CDR3aa: CASSLVAGGRISTDTQYF

j_gene: TRBJ1-2
d_gene: .
len: 13
v_gene: TRBV5-1
abundance: .
CDR3nt: TGCGCCAGCAGCCCGGACACGGCCTATGGCTACACCTTC
CDR3aa: CASSPDTAYGYTF

j_gene: TRBJ1-3
d_gene: .
len: 14
v_gene: TRBV19
abundance: once
CDR3nt: TGTGCCAGTAGTATAGATGACACTGGAAACACCATATATTTT
CDR3aa: CASSIDDTGNTIYF